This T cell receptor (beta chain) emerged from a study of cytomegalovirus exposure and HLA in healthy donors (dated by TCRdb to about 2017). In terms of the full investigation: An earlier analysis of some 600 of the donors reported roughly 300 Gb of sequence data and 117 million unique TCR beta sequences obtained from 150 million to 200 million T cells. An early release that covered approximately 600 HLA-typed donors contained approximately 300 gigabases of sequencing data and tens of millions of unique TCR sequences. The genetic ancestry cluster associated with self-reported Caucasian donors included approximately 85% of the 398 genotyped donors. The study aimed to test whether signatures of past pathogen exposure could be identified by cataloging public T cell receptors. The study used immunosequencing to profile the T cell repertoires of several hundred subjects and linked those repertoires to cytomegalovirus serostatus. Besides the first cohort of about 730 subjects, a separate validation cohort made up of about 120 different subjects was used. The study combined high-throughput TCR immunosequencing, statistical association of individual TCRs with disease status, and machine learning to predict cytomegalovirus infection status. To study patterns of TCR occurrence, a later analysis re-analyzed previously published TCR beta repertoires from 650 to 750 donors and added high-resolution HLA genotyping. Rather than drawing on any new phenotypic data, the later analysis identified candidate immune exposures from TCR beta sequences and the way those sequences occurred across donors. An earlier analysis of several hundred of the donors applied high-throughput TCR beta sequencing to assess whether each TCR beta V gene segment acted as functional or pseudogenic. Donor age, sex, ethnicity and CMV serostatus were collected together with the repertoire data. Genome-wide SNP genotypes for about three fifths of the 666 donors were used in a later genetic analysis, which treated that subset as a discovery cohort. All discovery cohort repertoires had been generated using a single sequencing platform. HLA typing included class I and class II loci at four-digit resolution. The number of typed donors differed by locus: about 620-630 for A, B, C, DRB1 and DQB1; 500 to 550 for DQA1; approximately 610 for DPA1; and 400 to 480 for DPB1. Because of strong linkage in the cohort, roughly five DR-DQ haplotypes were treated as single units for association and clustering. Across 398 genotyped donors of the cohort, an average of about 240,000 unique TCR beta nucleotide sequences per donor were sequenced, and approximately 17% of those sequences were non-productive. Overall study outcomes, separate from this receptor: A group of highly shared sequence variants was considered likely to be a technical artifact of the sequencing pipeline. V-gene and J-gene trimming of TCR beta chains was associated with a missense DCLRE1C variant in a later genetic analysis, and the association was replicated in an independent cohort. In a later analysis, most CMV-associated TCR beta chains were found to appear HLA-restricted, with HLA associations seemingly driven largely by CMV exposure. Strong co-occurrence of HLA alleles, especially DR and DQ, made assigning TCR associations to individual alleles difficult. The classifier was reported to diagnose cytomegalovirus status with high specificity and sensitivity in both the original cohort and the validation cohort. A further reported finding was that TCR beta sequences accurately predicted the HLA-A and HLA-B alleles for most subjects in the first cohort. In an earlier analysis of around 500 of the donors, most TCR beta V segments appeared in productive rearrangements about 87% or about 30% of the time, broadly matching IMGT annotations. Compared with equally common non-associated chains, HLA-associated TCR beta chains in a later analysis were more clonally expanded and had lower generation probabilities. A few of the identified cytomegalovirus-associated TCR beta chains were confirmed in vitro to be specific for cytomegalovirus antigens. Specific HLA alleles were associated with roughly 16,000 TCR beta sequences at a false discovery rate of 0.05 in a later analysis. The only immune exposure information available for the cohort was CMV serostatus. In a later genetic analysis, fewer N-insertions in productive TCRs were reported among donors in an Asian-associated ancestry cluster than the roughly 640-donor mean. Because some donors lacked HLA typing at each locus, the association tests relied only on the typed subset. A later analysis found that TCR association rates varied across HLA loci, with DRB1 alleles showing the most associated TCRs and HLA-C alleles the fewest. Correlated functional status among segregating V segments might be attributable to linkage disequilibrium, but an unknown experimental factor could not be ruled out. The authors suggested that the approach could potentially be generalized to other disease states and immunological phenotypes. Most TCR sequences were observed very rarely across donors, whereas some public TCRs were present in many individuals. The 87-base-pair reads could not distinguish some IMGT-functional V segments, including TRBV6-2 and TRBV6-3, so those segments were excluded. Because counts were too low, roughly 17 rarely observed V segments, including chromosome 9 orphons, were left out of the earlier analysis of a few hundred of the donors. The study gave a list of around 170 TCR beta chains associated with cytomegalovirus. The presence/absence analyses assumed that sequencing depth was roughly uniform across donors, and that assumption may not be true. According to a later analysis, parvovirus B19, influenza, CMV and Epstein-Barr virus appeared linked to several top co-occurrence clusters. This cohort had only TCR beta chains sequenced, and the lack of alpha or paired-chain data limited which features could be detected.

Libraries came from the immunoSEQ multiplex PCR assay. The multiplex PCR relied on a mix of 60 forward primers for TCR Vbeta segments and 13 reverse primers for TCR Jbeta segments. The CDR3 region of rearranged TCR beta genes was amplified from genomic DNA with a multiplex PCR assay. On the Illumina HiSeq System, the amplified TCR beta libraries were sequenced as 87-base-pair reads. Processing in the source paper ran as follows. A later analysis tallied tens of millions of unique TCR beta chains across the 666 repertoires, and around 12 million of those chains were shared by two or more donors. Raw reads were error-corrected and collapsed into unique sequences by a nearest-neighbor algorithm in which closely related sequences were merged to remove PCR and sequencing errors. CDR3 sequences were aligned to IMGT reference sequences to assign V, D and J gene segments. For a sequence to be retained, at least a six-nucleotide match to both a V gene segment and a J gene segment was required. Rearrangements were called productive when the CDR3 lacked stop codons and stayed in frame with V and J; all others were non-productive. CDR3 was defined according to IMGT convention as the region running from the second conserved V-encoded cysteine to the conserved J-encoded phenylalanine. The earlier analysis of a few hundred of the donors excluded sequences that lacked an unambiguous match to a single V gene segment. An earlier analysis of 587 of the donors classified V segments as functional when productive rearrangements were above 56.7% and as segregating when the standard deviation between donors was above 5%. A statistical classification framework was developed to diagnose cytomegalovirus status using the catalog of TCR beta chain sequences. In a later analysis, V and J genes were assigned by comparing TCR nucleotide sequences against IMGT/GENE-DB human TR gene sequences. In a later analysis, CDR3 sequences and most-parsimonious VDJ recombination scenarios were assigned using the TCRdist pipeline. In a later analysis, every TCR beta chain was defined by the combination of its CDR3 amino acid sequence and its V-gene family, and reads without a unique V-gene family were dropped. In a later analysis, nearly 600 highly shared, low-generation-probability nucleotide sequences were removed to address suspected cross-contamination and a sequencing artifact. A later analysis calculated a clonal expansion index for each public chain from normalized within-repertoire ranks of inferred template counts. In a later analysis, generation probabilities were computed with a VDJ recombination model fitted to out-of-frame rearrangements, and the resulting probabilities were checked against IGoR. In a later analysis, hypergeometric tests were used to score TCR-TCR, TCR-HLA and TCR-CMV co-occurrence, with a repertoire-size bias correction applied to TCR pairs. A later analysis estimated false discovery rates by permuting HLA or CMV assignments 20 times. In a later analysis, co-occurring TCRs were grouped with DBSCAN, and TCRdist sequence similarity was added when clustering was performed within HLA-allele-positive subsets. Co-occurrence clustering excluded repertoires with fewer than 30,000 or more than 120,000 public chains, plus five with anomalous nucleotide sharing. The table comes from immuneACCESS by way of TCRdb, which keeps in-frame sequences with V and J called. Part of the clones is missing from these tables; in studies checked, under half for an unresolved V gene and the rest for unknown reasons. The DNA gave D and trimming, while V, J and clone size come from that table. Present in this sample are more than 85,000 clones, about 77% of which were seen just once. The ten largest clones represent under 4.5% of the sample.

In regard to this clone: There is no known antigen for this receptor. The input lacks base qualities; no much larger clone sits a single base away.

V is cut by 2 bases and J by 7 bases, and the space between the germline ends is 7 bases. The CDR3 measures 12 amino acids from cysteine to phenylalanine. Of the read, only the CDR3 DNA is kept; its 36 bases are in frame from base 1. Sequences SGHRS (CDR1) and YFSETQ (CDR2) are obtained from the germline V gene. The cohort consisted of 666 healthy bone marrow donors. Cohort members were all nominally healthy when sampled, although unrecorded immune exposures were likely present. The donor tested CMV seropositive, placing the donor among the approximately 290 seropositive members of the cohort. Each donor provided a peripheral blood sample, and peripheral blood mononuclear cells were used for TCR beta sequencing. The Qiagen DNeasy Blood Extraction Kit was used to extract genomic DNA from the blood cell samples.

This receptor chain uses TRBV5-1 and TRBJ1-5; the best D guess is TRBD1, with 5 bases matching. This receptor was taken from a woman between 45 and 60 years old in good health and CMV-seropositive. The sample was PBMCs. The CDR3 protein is CASSLSGQPQHF. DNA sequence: TGCGCCAGCAGCTTATCAGGGCAGCCCCAGCATTTT.